This TCR beta chain was found in a study of blood T cell repertoires in COVID-19. The overall study: Samples of COVID-19 (acute and convalescent) were obtained from the United States, Italy and Spain. T cells, B-cell-depleted T cells, or PBMCs provided the cDNA or gDNA that served as material.

The Seattle patients joined while their infection was active and were tracked longitudinally afterward. Authors' data handling: Nucleated cell counts were estimated from reference gene primer amplification. Assay: immunoSEQ multiplex PCR; the TCRdb copy retains only in-frame clones and omits some. V and J calls and clone size come straight from that table; D and trimming were deduced from the DNA. The sample gives under 250,000 clones, 65% to 90% of which show up once; 4% to 6% is in the top ten. Germline CDR1 is SGHAT and CDR2 is FQNNGV. The CDR3 is made up of 16 amino acids. V lost 6 bases and J lost 4; bases outside the gene matches: 11.

The rearrangement links TRBV11-2 to TRBJ2-5; 10 nucleotides line up with TRBD1. The receptor's source is a man aged 50 to 60 with COVID-19, enrolled during active disease. The sample comprised peripheral blood. The CDR3 loop reads CASSLEPGQGLETQYF. CDR3 DNA sequence: TGTGCCAGCAGTCTGGAACCGGGACAGGGGTTAGAGACCCAGTACTTC.